Listed here are 19 T cell receptor beta chains from one sample, sequenced in a study of blood T cell repertoires in COVID-19. Using immunoSEQ multiplex PCR, the repertoire was profiled, and TCRdb retains in-frame clones only, with some absent. The sample yields roughly 97,000 clones, around 90% seen once. Material for sequencing was peripheral blood. Receptor source: a human donor in a cohort sampled during active COVID-19.

The J gene is TRBJ2-1, the V gene TRBV6-6, with 8 nucleotides matching TRBD1. Germline V gene data show CDR1 as MNHNY and CDR2 as SVGAGI (reference sequence). Trimming took 2 bases from V and 4 from J; bases not matched to a gene: 4. This CDR3 is 15 amino acids long. The CDR3, as DNA: TGTGCCAGCAGTTACACAGGGGGAGGTTACAATGAGCAGTTCTTC. This gives the protein CASSYTGGGYNEQFF.

This clone was seen a handful of times. The chain links TRBV29-1 to TRBJ1-5; maybe TRBD1 (5 bases). The CDR3 loop spans 12 amino acids. Germline V gives CDR1 SQVTM, CDR2 ANQGSEA. V lost 4 bases to trimming and J lost 9 bases, with 13 bases between them. The CDR3 region is CSVGGAVGPQHF. CDR3 sequence (DNA): TGCAGCGTTGGGGGCGCCGTTGGGCCCCAGCATTTT.

This chain joins TRBV28 and TRBJ2-1; TRBD2 matches 8 bases. CDR1 MDHEN and CDR2 SYDVKM come from the germline V gene. V was pared by 4 bases and J by 6 bases, with 5 bases of the junction left unmatched. The CDR3 is 14 residues long. The CDR3 loop is CASSSGGGINEQFF. DNA of the CDR3: TGTGCCAGCAGTTCCGGCGGGGGGATCAATGAGCAGTTCTTC.

The chain couples TRBV15 to TRBJ2-3; D may be TRBD1 (5 bases). V lost 1 base, J lost 0 bases, and 11 bases lay in between. The CDR3 length is 16 residues. Germline CDR1 is LNHNV and CDR2 is YYDKDF (reference sequence). CDR3 sequence reads: CATSRVVGRSTDTQYF. As DNA, the CDR3 is TGTGCCACCAGCAGAGTCGTGGGGCGTAGCACAGATACGCAGTATTTT.

This clone was seen ten or more times. The V gene is TRBV15, the J gene TRBJ2-1; unclear D gene. Germline CDR1 and CDR2: LNHNV and YYDKDF (reference sequence). This CDR3 comprises 14 residues. Trimming shortened V by 0 bases and J by 1 base, and 4 bases separated the two germline ends. The CDR3 spells CATSREASYNEQFF. CDR3 bases: TGTGCCACCAGCAGAGAGGCTTCCTACAATGAGCAGTTCTTC.

This sequence joins TRBV5-8 and TRBJ2-5, with 8 bases identical to TRBD1. Germline V gene lookup returns CDR1 SGHTS and CDR2 YDEGEE. The length of the CDR3 is 15 residues. V shed 7 bases, J shed 2 bases, and the junction held 10 bases outside the gene matches. In DNA form, the CDR3 reads TGTGCCAGCTCCAGGACAGGGTGGCCACAAGAGACCCAGTACTTC. This gives the protein CASSRTGWPQETQYF. The full variable domain, its missing parts supplied by reference TRBV5-8 and TRBJ2-5, is EAGVTQSPTHLIKTRGQQATLRCSPISGHTSVYWYQQALGLGLQFLLWYDEGEERNRGNFPPRFSGRQFPNYSSELNVNALELEDSALYLCASSRTGWPQETQYFGPGTRLLVL.

The rearrangement links TRBV3-1 (or the pseudogene TRBV3-2) to TRBJ1-1; 7 positions match TRBD1. V gave up 4 bases and J gave up 1 base; unmatched junction bases: 3. CDR3 length equals 14 residues. Germline CDR1 and CDR2: LGHDT and YNNKEL (reference sequence). CDR3 nucleotide sequence: TGTGCCAGCAGCCCCAGACAGGGGAACACTGAAGCTTTCTTT. Its protein is CASSPRQGNTEAFF.

The rearrangement uses TRBV7-3 and TRBJ2-1; 12 nucleotides line up with TRBD2. The CDR3 totals 15 residues. Germline-derived CDR1 and CDR2 are SGHTA and FQGTGA. Unmatched junction bases numbered 5, after V lost 2 bases and J lost 9 bases. CDR3 bases: TGTGCCAGCAGCTTACGACTAGCGGGAGTTGGTGAGCAGTTCTTC. Its translation: CASSLRLAGVGEQFF.

The chain links TRBV7-8 to TRBJ2-3; D gene uncertain. Germline V gene sequence: CDR1 SGHVS, CDR2 FQNEAQ. This CDR3 contains 11 residues. With 3 bases removed from V and 5 bases from J, the gap between germline ends came to 3 bases. CDR3 DNA sequence: TGTGCCAGCAGCTTCGGAGATACGCAGTATTTT. Its protein is CASSFGDTQYF.

The J gene is TRBJ1-5, the V gene TRBV6-2 or TRBV6-3; 7 positions match TRBD1. The CDR3 contains 16 residues. J was trimmed by 3 bases and V by 0 bases; bases with no gene match: 5. Germline lookup yields CDR1 MNHEY and CDR2 SVGEGT. CDR3 nucleotides: TGTGCCAGCAGTTACTCGACAGGGTCCAACAATCAGCCCCAGCATTTT. This sequence encodes CASSYSTGSNNQPQHF.

J is TRBJ2-1 and V is TRBV4-1; a possible D gene is TRBD2 (5 bases). The V end lost 3 bases, the J end lost 4 bases, and 22 bases lay between the germline ends. CDR3 length equals 18 residues. CDR1 is MGHRA and CDR2 is YSYEKL in the germline V gene. As DNA, the CDR3 is TGCGCCAGCAGCCATACTCGACGGAGGCCTGGACTTTACAATGAGCAGTTCTTC. Translating it yields CASSHTRRRPGLYNEQFF.

The V and J genes are TRBV5-1 and TRBJ2-7; maybe TRBD2 (6 bases). Trimming stripped 2 bases from V and 4 bases from J, with 13 bases between. The CDR3 runs 14 residues. Germline values: CDR1 SGHRS, CDR2 YFSETQ. CDR3 sequence (DNA): TGCGCCAGCAGCTTAGTGGCGGGGAGTTACGAGCAGTACTTC. Translated, it gives CASSLVAGSYEQYF.

The V gene is TRBV2, the J gene TRBJ1-6, with unresolved D. From germline, CDR1 is SNHLY and CDR2 FYNNEI. The CDR3 runs to 14 residues. V was cut by 3 bases and J by 5 bases, with 8 bases left in between. The CDR3 reads CASSDRSNNSPLHF. CDR3 coding DNA: TGTGCCAGCAGTGACAGGTCGAATAATTCACCCCTCCACTTT.

The rearrangement links TRBV24-1 to TRBJ1-1, with D maybe TRBD1 (5 bases). V was pared by 2 bases and J by 7 bases, with 16 bases between. This CDR3 comprises 15 residues. The germline gives CDR1 KGHDR, CDR2 SFDVKD. The CDR3 spells CATSDSGRGTDEAFF. CDR3 coding DNA: TGTGCCACCAGTGATTCGGGTCGGGGGACCGATGAAGCTTTCTTT.

The chain has TRBV19 and TRBJ2-7, with D possibly TRBD2 on 7 matching bases. The CDR3 runs 14 residues. The germline CDR1 and CDR2 sequences are LNHDA and SQIVND (reference sequence). V gave up 4 bases and J gave up 1 base, with 11 bases separating them. This chain's CDR3 is CASSTSGTSYEQYF. DNA of the CDR3: TGTGCCAGTAGTACCAGCGGGACATCCTACGAGCAGTACTTC.

The chain uses TRBV2 and TRBJ1-1; 9 bases match TRBD1. The germline CDR1 and CDR2 sequences are SNHLY and FYNNEI. V shed 6 bases and J 5 bases; nucleotides not matched to a gene: 7. The CDR3 length is 14 residues. The DNA of the CDR3 is TGTGCCAGCAGGCCGGGACAGGGATGGACTGAAGCTTTCTTT. Translated, it gives CASRPGQGWTEAFF.

This sequence joins TRBV11-3 and TRBJ2-7, with TRBD1 matching 7 bases. The CDR3 sequence is 14 residues long. Germline CDR1 and CDR2: SGHNT and YENEEA. Trimming at V came to 5 bases and at J to 2 bases, leaving 6 bases not matched to a gene. The CDR3 nucleotides read TGTGCCAGCAGCCCAACGGACAGGACCTACGAGCAGTACTTC. It yields the protein CASSPTDRTYEQYF.

CDR3 residues: CASSRDRGSSPLHF. CDR3 nucleotide sequence: TGCGCCAGCAGTAGGGACAGGGGAAGTTCACCCCTCCACTTT. The chain employs TRBV5-1 and TRBJ1-6; TRBD1 aligns across 10 bases. The V segment lost 5 bases and the J segment 9 bases; nucleotides outside the gene matches: 5. The CDR3 is made up of 14 amino acids. Germline values: CDR1 SGHRS, CDR2 YFSETQ.

The chain has TRBV3-1 (or the pseudogene TRBV3-2) and TRBJ2-1, with D possibly being TRBD2 (6 bases). Germline V gives CDR1 LGHDT, CDR2 YNNKEL (reference sequence). V lost 3 bases to trimming and J lost 15 bases, with 12 bases between them. The CDR3 loop spans 11 amino acids. CDR3 loop: CASSQDYIRFF. The CDR3 DNA is TGTGCCAGCAGCCAGGACTACATTAGGTTCTTC.